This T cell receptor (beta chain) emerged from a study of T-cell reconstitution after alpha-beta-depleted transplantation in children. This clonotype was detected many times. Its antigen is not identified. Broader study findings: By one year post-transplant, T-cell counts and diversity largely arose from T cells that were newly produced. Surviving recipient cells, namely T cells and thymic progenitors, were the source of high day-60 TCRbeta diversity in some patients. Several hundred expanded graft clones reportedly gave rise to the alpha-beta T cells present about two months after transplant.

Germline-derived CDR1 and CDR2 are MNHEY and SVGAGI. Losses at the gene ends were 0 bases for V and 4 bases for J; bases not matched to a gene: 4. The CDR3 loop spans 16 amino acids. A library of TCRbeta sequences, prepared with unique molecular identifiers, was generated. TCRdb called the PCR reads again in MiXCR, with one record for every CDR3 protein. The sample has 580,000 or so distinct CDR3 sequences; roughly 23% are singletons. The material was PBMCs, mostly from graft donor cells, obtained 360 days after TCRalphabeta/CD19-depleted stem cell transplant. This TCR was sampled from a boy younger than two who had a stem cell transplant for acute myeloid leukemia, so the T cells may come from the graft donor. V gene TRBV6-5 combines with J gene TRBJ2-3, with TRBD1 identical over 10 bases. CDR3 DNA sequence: TGTGCCAGCAGTTACTCGATAGGGACAGGGGCAGATACGCAGTATTTT. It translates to CASSYSIGTGADTQYF.